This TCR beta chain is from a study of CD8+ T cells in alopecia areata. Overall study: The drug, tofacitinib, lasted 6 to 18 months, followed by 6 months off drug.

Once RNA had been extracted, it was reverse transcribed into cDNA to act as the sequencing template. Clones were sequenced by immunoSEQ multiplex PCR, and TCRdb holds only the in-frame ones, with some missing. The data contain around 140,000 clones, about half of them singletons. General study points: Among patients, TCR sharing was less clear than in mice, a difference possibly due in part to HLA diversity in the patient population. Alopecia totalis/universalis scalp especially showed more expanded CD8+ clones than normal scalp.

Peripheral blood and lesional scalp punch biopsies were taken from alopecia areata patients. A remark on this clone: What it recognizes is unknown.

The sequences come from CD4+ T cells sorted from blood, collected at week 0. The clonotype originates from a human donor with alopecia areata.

The CDR3 region has the DNA TGCAGCGTTGCTGGGACACCAACCCTTGGGAATGAGCAGTTCTTC. Its protein is CSVAGTPTLGNEQFF. V usage is TRBV29-1 and J usage is TRBJ2-1; D possibly corresponds to TRBD1 (6 bases). Germline lookup yields CDR1 SQVTM and CDR2 ANQGSEA. V was shortened by 4 bases and J by 7 bases, with 20 bases between the two germline ends. The CDR3 runs 15 residues.